This TCR beta chain was identified in a study of T cells in tumors after PD-1 blockade (dated by TCRdb to between 2017 and 2020). The study in broad terms: Exclusion criteria were prior checkpoint blockade, use of systemic immunosuppressants, or recent radiotherapy or other anti-cancer therapy within 4 weeks. Patients were treated with either pembrolizumab 200 mg every 3 weeks or cemiplimab 350 mg every 2 weeks. Ongoing daily vismodegib 150 mg was also given to a subset of patients during anti-PD-1 treatment. On average, peripheral blood samples had more than 90,000 TCR templates (range about 23,000-280,000) and some 35,000 unique clonotypes. The study performed paired single-cell RNA and TCR sequencing on site-matched tumors from BCC or SCC patients before and after anti-PD-1 therapy. To compare blood and tumor clonotypes, bulk TCR sequencing was performed on nine to eleven peripheral blood samples from roughly five patients. RECIST version 1.1 was the standard used to evaluate clinical response.

The immunoSEQ platform was used for deep TCRbeta sequencing. The source study handled its data this way. For further analysis, only productive rearrangements were exported out of the immunoSEQ Analyzer. Bulk TCRbeta clonotypes were assigned T cell phenotypes by matching to single-cell RNA+TCR-seq clones sharing the same TCRbeta sequence. Clone enrichment in tumor was calculated as tumor frequency divided by PBMC frequency from bulk TCR sequencing. GLIPH was used to group TCRs into specificity groups, clusters of distinct TCRs likely recognizing common antigens via shared CDR3 motifs. The source is immuneACCESS, and TCRdb retained only in-frame sequences with V and J called. Part of the clones is not carried over; for the studies checked, unresolved V genes explain less than half of this, and the remainder is unexplained. The V and J calls and clone size are taken from that table; D and trimming were inferred from the DNA. The sample records fewer than 35,000 clones, more than 70% of which are singletons. 30% to 40% of the sample goes to the ten largest clones.

Points the paper makes about the study in general: About 41% of tumor TCR clonotypes were detected in blood, and some novel exhausted tumor clones were observed in pre-treatment blood, which was taken as suggesting peripheral recruitment. Where the novel T cell clones came from was not determined, and possible sources could include lymphoid organs or rare unexpanded clones inside the tumor or in the tumor periphery.

The sample's time point label is to be understood as: before anti-PD-1 therapy. Genomic DNA extracted from tumor biopsies or peripheral blood was used for bulk TCRbeta sequencing, with input ranging from about 550 ng to 6,004 ng. All patients had histologically proven advanced or metastatic basal or squamous cell carcinoma and were poor candidates for surgical resection. Of the 11 to 12 patients making up the basal cell carcinoma cohort, about 8 underwent bulk tumor TCR sequencing. This clone has just a few counts. Its antigen remains unidentified. The input lacks base qualities; no much larger clone sits a single base away. The CDR3 goes from the cysteine to the phenylalanine over 14 residues. Only the CDR3 part of the read is kept: 42 bases, read in frame from the first base. CDR1 MDHEN and CDR2 SYDVKM are derived from the germline V gene. The V and J ends are trimmed by 3 bases and 4 bases, leaving 12 bases between them.

The specimen was PBMCs, collected before anti-PD-1 treatment. The receptor's source is a human donor with basal cell carcinoma. The V and J segments used are TRBV28 and TRBJ1-2; the best D guess is TRBD1, with 5 bases matching. The CDR3 region: CASSLRGGGYGYTF. The bases are TGTGCCAGCAGTTTGAGGGGTGGGGGCTATGGCTACACCTTC.